Below, 8 T cell receptor beta chains from the same sample are listed, as sequenced in a study of T cells in Graves' hyperthyroidism and ophthalmopathy. Using RNA transcripts as the source, TCR beta CDR3 regions were amplified. When the TCR CDR3 underwent first-round RT-PCR, the HTBI primer set was used. TCRdb re-called the multiplex PCR reads with MiXCR, one entry per CDR3 protein. The sample holds some 300,000 distinct CDR3 sequences, about an eighth seen once. Sequenced sample: blood. These TCRs come from a woman aged 40-49 years with Graves' hyperthyroidism.

V and J are TRBV3-1 and TRBJ1-2; D remains ambiguous. V gave up 4 bases and J gave up 4 bases, with 16 bases separating them. Germline V CDR1 and CDR2: LGHDT, YNNKEL (reference sequence). The CDR3 is 15 residues long. In DNA form, the CDR3 reads TGTGCCAGCAGCCCCCCCTTGAGGCCCGTCTATGGCTACACCTTC. Its translation: CASSPPLRPVYGYTF.

This clonotype has ten or more counts. The J gene is TRBJ1-1, the V gene TRBV2; D is possibly TRBD1 (5 bases). The CDR3 covers 16 residues. Germline values: CDR1 SNHLY, CDR2 FYNNEI. V gave up 0 bases and J gave up 5 bases, with 16 bases separating them. The CDR3 protein is CASSEALAGLGTEAFF. The CDR3 DNA reads as TGTGCCAGCAGTGAAGCGCTTGCAGGGCTGGGGACTGAAGCTTTCTTT.

The chain links TRBV15 to TRBJ2-5, with 10 bases lining up with TRBD1. V lost 9 bases and J lost 5; bases outside the gene matches: 3. This CDR3 is built from 12 residues. Germline V gene sequence: CDR1 LNHNV, CDR2 YYDKDF (reference sequence). The chain's CDR3 is CATGQGTETQYF. The CDR3 nucleotides read TGTGCCACGGGACAGGGGACGGAGACCCAGTACTTC.

This clonotype has a count of ten or more. The genes are TRBV5-1 and TRBJ2-1; 13 nucleotides line up with TRBD2. V dropped 4 bases and J dropped 6; count of bases not matched to a gene: 4. This CDR3 is 15 amino acids long. Germline assignment: CDR1 SGHRS and CDR2 YFSETQ. The CDR3 DNA reads as TGCGCCAGCAGCCCCGGACTAGCGGGAGTCAATGAGCAGTTCTTC. As protein: CASSPGLAGVNEQFF. Together with reference TRBV5-1 and TRBJ2-1, the CDR3 gives the full variable domain: KAGVTQTPRYLIKTRGQQVTLSCSPISGHRSVSWYQQTPGQGLQFLFEYFSETQRNKGNFPGRFSGRQFSNSRSEMNVSTLELGDSALYLCASSPGLAGVNEQFFGPGTRLTVL.

This clonotype came up many times. V gene TRBV29-1 combines with J gene TRBJ2-2; 12 bases are a match to TRBD2. Germline V CDR1 and CDR2: SQVTM, ANQGSEA. The CDR3 is 14 amino acids. V lost 5 bases, J lost 6 bases, and 4 bases stayed unmatched. This CDR3 is CSVSSSGRAGELFF. For the CDR3, the DNA is TGCAGCGTTTCCTCTAGCGGGAGGGCCGGGGAGCTGTTTTTT.

At least ten counts were recorded for this clonotype. The chain is built from TRBV18 and TRBJ1-5; D call uncertain. V gave up 5 bases and J gave up 1 base, with 6 bases separating them. The CDR3 is 13 amino acids. The germline CDR1 and CDR2 sequences are KGHSH and LQKENI. The CDR3 spells CASSMLSNQPQHF. The CDR3 DNA reads TGTGCCAGCTCAATGTTGAGCAATCAGCCCCAGCATTTT.

This clonotype was found a few times. This chain uses TRBV19 with TRBJ2-5, with 14 bases fitting TRBD2. Trimming at V came to 5 bases and at J to 1 base, leaving 6 bases not matched to a gene. The CDR3 runs 17 residues. Germline V gives CDR1 LNHDA, CDR2 SQIVND (reference sequence). CDR3 protein: CASSLGLAGDTQETQYF. CDR3 DNA: TGTGCCAGTAGTCTGGGACTAGCGGGAGACACCCAAGAGACCCAGTACTTC.

This clonotype occurred many times. The CDR3 nucleotides read TGTGCCAGCAGTCGGACTAGCGGGAGAGTGGATACGCAGTATTTT. Its protein is CASSRTSGRVDTQYF. This chain links TRBV12-3 or TRBV12-4 with TRBJ2-3; 13 bases fit TRBD2. CDR3 length equals 15 residues. With V trimmed by 5 bases and J by 6 bases, 5 bases remained unmatched.